This entry lists 22 T cell receptor beta chains sequenced from one sample in a study of CD8 T cells in ankylosing spondylitis. TCRdb passed the 5' RACE reads through MiXCR, listing each CDR3 protein once. The table includes about 350,000 distinct CDR3 sequences, around 20% detected once. The sequenced sample was blood, either unsorted or a sorted T cell fraction (not recorded which). The source of these receptors is a male donor with ankylosing spondylitis or in good health (not recorded which).

V is TRBV25-1 and J is TRBJ2-4; possibly TRBD2 for D (5 bases). Per the germline V gene, CDR1 is MGHDK and CDR2 is SYGVNS. Trimming removed 4 bases at V and 10 bases at J, with 14 bases between. The CDR3 is 13 amino acids. The CDR3 sequence is CASSAGLTGIQYF. CDR3 DNA: TGTGCCAGCAGTGCTGGGTTAACGGGAATTCAGTACTTC.

The V gene is TRBV20-1, the J gene TRBJ2-7; possible D gene TRBD1, 5 bases. The germline V gene encodes CDR1 DFQATT and CDR2 SNEGSKA (reference sequence). The CDR3 spans 13 residues. With 5 bases removed from V and 0 bases from J, the gap between germline ends came to 11 bases. The CDR3: CSALDTISYEQYF. As DNA, the CDR3 is TGCAGTGCTCTGGACACAATCTCCTACGAGCAGTACTTC.

V is TRBV7-6 and J is TRBJ2-1; unclear D gene. There are 14 residues in the CDR3. Germline V gene data show CDR1 as SGHVS and CDR2 as FNYEAQ. V dropped 0 bases and J dropped 4 bases, with 7 bases sitting between them. CDR3 amino acids: CASSLAPIYNEQFF. The DNA of the CDR3 is TGTGCCAGCAGCTTAGCCCCAATATACAATGAGCAGTTCTTC.

This clonotype appeared many times. The chain combines TRBV20-1 with TRBJ1-2, with D possibly matching TRBD1 (5 bases). V was shortened by 0 bases and J by 7 bases, with 6 bases between the two germline ends. This CDR3 has 11 residues. CDR1 and CDR2 from the germline V gene are DFQATT and SNEGSKA (reference sequence). The CDR3 coding sequence is TGCAGTGCTAGAGATGGGGGTGGCTACACCTTC. It codes for CSARDGGGYTF.

The V gene is TRBV24-1, the J gene TRBJ2-1, with 15 bases aligning to TRBD2. The V gene end was trimmed by 4 bases and the J gene end by 3 bases; junction bases not matched to a gene: 9. Germline V gene data show CDR1 as KGHDR and CDR2 as SFDVKD. This CDR3 is 19 amino acids long. The CDR3 DNA reads TGTGCCACCAGTGAGCTTCCCGGGACTAGCGGGGGGCTCTACAATGAGCAGTTCTTC. It encodes CATSELPGTSGGLYNEQFF.

The chain recombines TRBV20-1 with TRBJ2-1, with D possibly being TRBD1 or TRBD2 (6 bases each). Trimming left V 0 bases short and J 2 bases short, with 14 bases between. This CDR3 is 16 amino acids long. Germline assignment: CDR1 DFQATT and CDR2 SNEGSKA (reference sequence). Here the CDR3 reads CSARDRGGPTYNEQFF. The CDR3 DNA reads as TGCAGTGCTAGAGATAGAGGGGGGCCCACCTACAATGAGCAGTTCTTC.

This clonotype was counted a few times. The V gene is TRBV12-3 or TRBV12-4, the J gene TRBJ1-1; D is unresolved. Trimming removed 2 bases from V and 1 base from J, with 8 bases in between. The CDR3 sequence is 14 residues long. In nucleotides, the CDR3 is TGTGCCAGCAGTTTATTTCAGGAGAACACTGAAGCTTTCTTT. It is translated as CASSLFQENTEAFF.

CDR3 loop: CASSYSDRGGYTQYF. CDR3 in DNA: TGTGCCAGCAGTTACTCGGACCGGGGGGGCTATACGCAGTATTTT. V is TRBV6-5 and J is TRBJ2-3; TRBD2 matches 8 bases. Per the germline V gene, CDR1 is MNHEY and CDR2 is SVGAGI. The trim removed 0 bases at V and 7 bases at J, leaving 6 bases unmatched. This CDR3 spans 15 amino acids.

This clonotype showed up just a few times. V usage is TRBV27 and J usage is TRBJ2-3; a weak D match, TRBD2 (6 bases). The ends were cut back, 5 bases at V and 5 bases at J, with 14 bases in the middle. CDR1 MNHEY and CDR2 SMNVEV come from the germline V gene (reference sequence). The CDR3 is made up of 14 amino acids. CDR3 DNA sequence: TGTGCCAGCAGTCTTCGGGGGATGTTAGATACGCAGTATTTT. Protein sequence: CASSLRGMLDTQYF.

The table lists this clonotype with many counts. The V gene is TRBV20-1, the J gene TRBJ2-1; D may be TRBD2 (5 bases). Germline assignment: CDR1 DFQATT and CDR2 SNEGSKA (reference sequence). There are 12 residues in the CDR3. V was pared by 3 bases and J by 3 bases, with 6 bases between. Written as DNA, the CDR3 is TGCAGTGCTAGCGGGGACTACAATGAGCAGTTCTTC. Protein: CSASGDYNEQFF.

This clonotype has at least ten counts. One end of the junction fails to match germline, which may point to a read error. The chain combines TRBV12-3 or TRBV12-4 with TRBJ2-1, with TRBD2 matching over 9 bases. The CDR3 totals 15 residues. CDR3 in amino acids: CASSLGLAGYNEQFF. The CDR3 nucleotides read TGCGCCAGCAGCCTGGGACTAGCCGGCTACAATGAGCAGTTCTTC.

This sequence joins TRBV12-3 or TRBV12-4 and TRBJ2-2, with 7 positions matching TRBD2. CDR3 length: 15 amino acids. J gave up 5 bases and V 6 bases, and 9 bases lay outside the gene matches. CDR3 coding DNA: TGTGCCAGCAGCGCCACTAGCGACGGAACCGGGGAGCTGTTTTTT. Translated, it gives CASSATSDGTGELFF.

V gene TRBV28 combines with J gene TRBJ2-5; 9 bases line up with TRBD2. The CDR3 is made up of 16 amino acids. Germline V CDR1 and CDR2: MDHEN, SYDVKM. The junction had 7 bases not matched to a gene; V was cut back by 1 base and J by 4 bases. The DNA of the CDR3 is TGTGCCAGCAGTTTATCGGCGGGGGGGTTGCGAGAGACCCAGTACTTC. Amino acid sequence: CASSLSAGGLRETQYF.

This chain connects TRBV7-9 to TRBJ2-7, with D maybe TRBD2 (6 bases). The CDR3 is 13 residues long. CDR1 SEHNR and CDR2 FQNEAQ come from the germline V gene (reference sequence). Trimming shortened V by 11 bases and J by 0 bases, and 14 bases separated the two germline ends. The CDR3: CAVPAGSSYEQYF. The CDR3 coding sequence is TGTGCCGTACCCGCGGGGAGCTCCTACGAGCAGTACTTC.

The chain recombines TRBV6-5 with TRBJ2-7; 7 bases line up with TRBD1. The germline V gene encodes CDR1 MNHEY and CDR2 SVGAGI. The V and J ends lost 2 bases and 6 bases, in that order; junction bases with no gene match: 7. The CDR3 loop spans 14 amino acids. The CDR3 DNA reads TGTGCCAGCAGTTACGCGACAGGGTCTTCCGAGCAGTACTTC. Protein sequence: CASSYATGSSEQYF.

This clonotype was seen only a few times. This rearrangement joins TRBV5-1 to TRBJ2-3, with a possible D match to TRBD2 (7 bases). The CDR3 spans 16 residues. With 0 bases removed from V and 2 bases from J, the gap between germline ends came to 13 bases. Germline values: CDR1 SGHRS, CDR2 YFSETQ. For the CDR3, the DNA is TGCGCCAGCAGCTTGGCAGGCGGGGGCTACACAGATACGCAGTATTTT. It is translated as CASSLAGGGYTDTQYF.

This clonotype was detected only a few times. The chain links TRBV27 to TRBJ2-3, with 8 nucleotides matching TRBD2. Trimming removed 0 bases from V and 6 bases from J; junction bases left unmatched: 11. The CDR3 has 17 residues. The germline gives CDR1 MNHEY, CDR2 SMNVEV (reference sequence). The CDR3 DNA reads TGTGCCAGCAGTTTATCGGGACTAGGCCCCCCATCCGATACGCAGTATTTT. It codes for CASSLSGLGPPSDTQYF.

The chain employs TRBV12-3 or TRBV12-4 and TRBJ1-6; 7 bases align to TRBD1. This CDR3 comprises 13 residues. V was pared by 7 bases and J by 5 bases, with 2 bases of the junction left unmatched. In DNA form, the CDR3 reads TGTGCCAGCACCACAGGGGATAATTCACCCCTCCACTTT. It is translated as CASTTGDNSPLHF.

The V gene is TRBV6-2 or TRBV6-3, the J gene TRBJ1-1, with D possibly matching TRBD1 (6 bases). Germline lookup yields CDR1 MNHEY and CDR2 SVGEGT. The CDR3 contains 20 residues. Trimming removed 0 bases from V and 4 bases from J, with 27 bases in between. As DNA, the CDR3 is TGTGCCAGCAGTTACTCCCCCACCCGGACACAGGGAGTCGGCGGCACTGAAGCTTTCTTT. Amino acid sequence: CASSYSPTRTQGVGGTEAFF.

V gene TRBV10-3 combines with J gene TRBJ2-1, with D possibly being TRBD1 or TRBD2 (5 bases each). This CDR3 region has 11 residues. V was shortened by 0 bases and J by 15 bases, with 9 bases between the two germline ends. In germline, CDR1 is ENHRY, CDR2 SYGVKD. The CDR3 DNA follows: TGTGCCATCAGTGAGTCCGGGGCAACGTTCTTC. Its protein is CAISESGATFF.

J is TRBJ2-1 and V is TRBV24-1; D possibly uses TRBD1 or TRBD2 (5 bases each). Trimming removed 10 bases at V and 8 bases at J, with 14 bases between. The germline CDR1 and CDR2 sequences are KGHDR and SFDVKD. The CDR3 is 12 amino acids. DNA of the CDR3: TGTGCCACTAGAGGGGTTCTTGATGAGCAGTTCTTC. Translated, it gives CATRGVLDEQFF.

The chain is built from TRBV7-2 and TRBJ2-1, with 9 nucleotides matching TRBD2. Per germline, CDR1 SGHTA and CDR2 FQGNSA. The CDR3 consists of 14 residues. V lost 5 bases to trimming and J lost 8 bases; unmatched junction nucleotides: 7. CDR3 in amino acids: CASSPGGGVDEQFF. The CDR3 DNA reads as TGTGCCAGCAGCCCGGGCGGGGGGGTCGATGAGCAGTTCTTC.